This T cell receptor beta chain was retrieved from a study of radiotherapy plus CTLA-4 blockade in lung cancer. Trimming left V 0 bases short and J 9 bases short, with 13 bases between. CDR3 length equals 14 residues. Per germline, CDR1 SGDLS and CDR2 YYNGEE. Here immunoSEQ multiplex PCR was the method, and the copy in TCRdb shows in-frame clones only, minus some. This table has about 87,000 clones, around 90% appearing once. The TCR was taken from a human donor with non-small cell lung cancer that progressed on radiotherapy plus ipilimumab. The V gene is TRBV9, the J gene TRBJ2-1, with D possibly TRBD2 on 6 matching bases. This specimen consisted of peripheral blood, obtained from a patient treated with radiotherapy plus ipilimumab. CDR3 region: CASSVAAGRLEQFF. CDR3 bases: TGTGCCAGCAGCGTAGCCGCGGGGAGGCTTGAGCAGTTCTTC.